The rows below give T cell receptor beta chains drawn from one sample of a study of cytomegalovirus exposure and HLA in healthy donors. Assay used: immunoSEQ multiplex PCR; TCRdb lists only in-frame clones, some missing. The table records fewer than 200,000 clones, approximately 80% of them present only once. Sequencing used PBMCs. The receptors originated from a man younger than 45 in good health and CMV-seronegative. Both conserved end residues are part of each CDR3. Each record gives: V gene, J gene, D gene, clone size, CDR3 DNA, CDR3 protein. The D gene is left open where the match is weak. Only part of the rows carry a size: once, few, many, or a class if the clone is expanded.

>TRBV7-8|TRBJ2-7|-|once
TGTGCCAGCAGCTTAGGACTCCCTGGCTACGAGCAGTACTTC
CASSLGLPGYEQYF
>TRBV4-1|TRBJ1-2|-|few
TGCGCCAGCAGCCAGGGGGCGGCCTCATTCTATGGCTACACCTTC
CASSQGAASFYGYTF
>TRBV5-1|TRBJ2-7|TRBD2|-
TGCGCCAGCAGCTTGGGACTAGCGGGGACTAAGGAGGAGCAGTACTTC
CASSLGLAGTKEEQYF
>TRBV9|TRBJ1-3|-|-
TGTGCCAGCAGCGTAGGGGGAGGCTCTGGAAACACCATATATTTT
CASSVGGGSGNTIYF
>TRBV25-1|TRBJ1-4|-|-
TGTGCCAGCAGGGCCATTGGGGGGGCGGAGGAAAAACTGTTTTTT
CASRAIGGAEEKLFF
>TRBV9|TRBJ1-5|-|-
TGTGCCAGCAGCGCGACGGCGGGTGGCAATCAGCCCCAGCATTTT
CASSATAGGNQPQHF
>TRBV29-1|TRBJ2-1|-|-
TGCAGCGTTGAAGGGACTCTCTCCTACAATGAGCAGTTCTTC
CSVEGTLSYNEQFF
>TRBV7-9|TRBJ2-3|-|-
TGTGCCAGCAGCCTCTTGCGAGATACGCAGTATTTT
CASSLLRDTQYF
>TRBV14|TRBJ2-1|TRBD2|-
TGTGCCAGCAGCGGGACTAGCGGCTACAATGAGCAGTTCTTC
CASSGTSGYNEQFF
>TRBV23-1|TRBJ1-1|-|-
TGCGCCAAACAGGGAGTGAACACTGAAGCTTTCTTT
CAKQGVNTEAFF
>TRBV6-1|TRBJ2-7|TRBD1|-
TGTGCCAGCAGTGACGGGACAGGAAGCTACGAGCAGTACTTC
CASSDGTGSYEQYF
>TRBV29-1|TRBJ1-1|TRBD1|few
TGCAGCGTTTTTACAACAGGGGCGAACACTGAAGCTTTCTTT
CSVFTTGANTEAFF
>TRBV7-2|TRBJ1-2|TRBD1|-
TGTGCCAGCAGCTTAGGGCCGGACAGGGGTGGCGGCTACACCTTC
CASSLGPDRGGGYTF
>TRBV27|TRBJ2-2|TRBD2|once
TGTGCCAGCCCCACTATGGTATCGGGACTAGCTTTCAACACCGGGGAGCTGTTTTTT
CASPTMVSGLAFNTGELFF
>TRBV6-5|TRBJ2-5|-|-
TGTGCCAGCAGTTACTCGATCGGGATACAAGAGACCCAGTACTTC
CASSYSIGIQETQYF
>TRBV10-3|TRBJ2-1|-|-
TGTGCCATCAGCCTCTGGGGCCCTGATCTGTTCTTC
CAISLWGPDLFF
>TRBV6-1|TRBJ2-2|-|few
TGTGCCAGCAGTGAACGATGGAGTTTCACCGGGGAGCTGTTTTTT
CASSERWSFTGELFF
>TRBV6-5|TRBJ2-7|TRBD2|-
TGTGCCAGCAGCATTAGCGGGAATTCACACGAGCAGTACTTC
CASSISGNSHEQYF
>TRBV30|TRBJ1-1|-|-
TGTGCCTGGAGTAAACCCCGGGAGGGAACTGAAGCTTTCTTT
CAWSKPREGTEAFF
>TRBV7-9|TRBJ1-1|-|-
TGTGCCAGCAGCTTAGGGGCATCCGAAGCTTTCTTT
CASSLGASEAFF
>TRBV28|TRBJ2-2|-|-
TGTGCCAGCATTGGCGCTGGGCAGATAAGTGTCGGGGAGCTGTTTTTT
CASIGAGQISVGELFF
>TRBV9|TRBJ2-5|-|-
TGTGCCAGCAGCGTAGGTGGGGGCCGAGAGACCCAGTACTTC
CASSVGGGRETQYF